Reported below is one T cell receptor (beta chain). This sample is part of a study of technical replicates of blood from several donors. Germline-derived CDR1 and CDR2 are SGHNT and YYREEE (reference sequence). The CDR3 spans 15 residues. The ends were cut back, 2 bases at V and 3 bases at J, with 15 bases in the middle. Assay used: immunoSEQ multiplex PCR; TCRdb lists only in-frame clones, some missing. In the table there are fewer than 100,000 clones, approximately 97% of which are singletons. The sample consisted of T cells isolated from PBMCs. The chain has TRBV5-4 and TRBJ2-7, with D maybe TRBD1 (6 bases). This TCR derives from a human donor in good health. The CDR3 here is CASSFYRGKLYEQYF. As DNA, the CDR3 is TGTGCCAGCAGCTTCTATAGGGGGAAGCTCTACGAGCAGTACTTC.